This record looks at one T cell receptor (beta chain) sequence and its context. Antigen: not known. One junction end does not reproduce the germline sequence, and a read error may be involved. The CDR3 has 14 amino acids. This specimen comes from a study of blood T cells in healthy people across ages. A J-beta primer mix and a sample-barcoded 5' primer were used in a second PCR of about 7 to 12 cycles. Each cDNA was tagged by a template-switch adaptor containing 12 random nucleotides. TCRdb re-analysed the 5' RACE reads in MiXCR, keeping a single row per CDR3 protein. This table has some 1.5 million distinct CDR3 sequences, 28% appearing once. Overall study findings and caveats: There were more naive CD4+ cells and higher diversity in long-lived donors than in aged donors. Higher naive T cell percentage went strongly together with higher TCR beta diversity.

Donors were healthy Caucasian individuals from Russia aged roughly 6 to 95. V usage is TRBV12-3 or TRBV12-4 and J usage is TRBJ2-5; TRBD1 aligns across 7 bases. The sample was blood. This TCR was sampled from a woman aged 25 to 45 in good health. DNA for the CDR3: TGTGCCGGCAGTCTTGGACAGGCGCGGGAGACCCAGTACTTC. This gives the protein CAGSLGQARETQYF.